This entry describes one T cell receptor (beta chain). As yet, its antigen is unknown. The source of the sample is a study of a mutant IDH1 vaccine in newly diagnosed glioma. Study information: Males made up about 60% and females approximately 38% of treated patients, whose mean age was around 40 years. Earlier therapy was either radiotherapy, temozolomide, or both, and most got both. Study-level points and caveats: Vaccine-induced immune responses were detected in around 92% of patients.

V shed 2 bases and J shed 3 bases, with 2 bases lying between them. This CDR3 comprises 12 residues. Germline values: CDR1 KGHSH, CDR2 LQKENI. Measured with immunoSEQ multiplex PCR; TCRdb has only the in-frame clones, and not every one. This sample has 43,000 or so clones; about four fifths occur once, and the top ten carry around 2.5%. Time point meaning: week 23, last vaccination. The content of each vaccine dose was 300 ug of mutant IDH1 20-mer peptide, and topical imiquimod accompanied it. The donors had new WHO grade 3 or 4 astrocytomas; these were IDH1-mutant and ATRX-lost. The sample in question was PBMCs, obtained from a glioma patient whose treatment included an IDH1 peptide vaccine. The chain recombines TRBV18 with TRBJ1-3; D is unresolved. The source of this sequence is a woman aged 18-30 years with glioma. Some clones in this sample may be carry-over from other donors' samples. The CDR3 region is CASSPFGNTIYF. For the CDR3, the DNA is TGTGCCAGCTCACCATTTGGAAACACCATATATTTT.